This T cell receptor (beta chain) was obtained from a study of Ad26.COV2.S vaccination and SARS-CoV-2 variants. Assay used: immunoSEQ multiplex PCR; TCRdb lists only in-frame clones, some missing. The data contain approximately 90,000 clones, about four fifths of them singletons. Notes on the study in general: Post-vaccination spike-specific CD8+ and CD4+ T cell responses reportedly had substantial breadth. Estimates derived from TCR breadth and depth analyses may have underestimated total T cell responses. Vaccinees displayed broader spike-specific TCR repertoires than placebo recipients.

This clone came up once. Its specificity is unknown. Germline V lookup: CDR1 MNHEY, CDR2 SMNVEV (reference sequence). Unmatched junction bases numbered 30, after V lost 0 bases and J lost 9 bases. The CDR3 sequence is 22 residues long. This chain joins TRBV27 and TRBJ2-7, with 9 bases lining up with TRBD2. The sequence derives from a human donor who had recovered from COVID-19. The material sequenced was peripheral blood, taken after recovery from COVID-19. The CDR3 DNA follows: TGTGCCAGCAGTTTATCGTCGGATATGGGACTAGCTCCGACGACGCTTCACTCTGTGCAGTACTTC. Translated: CASSLSSDMGLAPTTLHSVQYF.